This note documents a single T cell receptor beta chain sequence. Its target is not known. The CDR3 is made up of 16 amino acids. Germline CDR1 ENHRY, CDR2 SYGVKD. Trimming took 1 base from V and 2 from J, leaving 13 bases between them. The entry originates in a study of cytomegalovirus exposure and HLA in healthy donors. The overall study: Of all 398 donors who were genotyped, around 79% belonged to the Caucasian-associated ancestry cluster.

Study-wide findings and caveats: Researchers counted around 160 TCR beta chains as cytomegalovirus-associated. Trimming of TCR beta V- and J-genes showed a link, identified in a later analysis, to a missense DCLRE1C variant.

At sampling all donors were nominally healthy, likely with unrecorded immune exposures. The PCR ran on 60 Vbeta and 13 Jbeta primers. TCRdb's copy holds only in-frame clones and misses some; the assay was immunoSEQ multiplex PCR. The sample records approximately 180,000 clones, about 88% being singletons. The origin of this receptor is a girl in the first two years of life in good health and CMV-seronegative. J is TRBJ2-3 and V is TRBV10-3, with a possible D match to TRBD1 (7 bases). Sequencing was carried out using PBMCs. CDR3 DNA sequence: TGTGCCATCAGTGAGTGGGCGGGACAGAACACAGATACGCAGTATTTT. This sequence encodes CAISEWAGQNTDTQYF.